This T cell receptor beta chain is from a study of T cells in Graves' hyperthyroidism and ophthalmopathy. TCR beta CDR3 regions were amplified from RNA transcripts. An initial round of RT-PCR targeting the TCR CDR3 relied on the HTBI primer set. TCRdb re-called the multiplex PCR reads through MiXCR, storing one row per CDR3 protein. The sample lists about 560,000 distinct CDR3 sequences, approximately 15% occurring once. Trimming took off 7 bases at V and 1 base at J, with 5 bases between the two ends. Germline loops: CDR1 SGHVS, CDR2 FQNEAQ. CDR3 length equals 11 residues. The clonotype comes from a woman younger than 35 with Graves' hyperthyroidism. Sequenced material: blood. The J gene is TRBJ2-7, the V gene TRBV7-8, with D unresolved. The CDR3 here is CASKGSYEQYF. In DNA form, the CDR3 reads TGTGCCAGCAAAGGATCCTACGAGCAGTACTTC.